These 14 T cell receptor beta chains were all obtained from the same sample, sequenced in a study of long-term antiretroviral therapy in people with HIV. Survey-level immunoSEQ v3.0 assays were run. Libraries were prepared by immunoSEQ multiplex PCR; TCRdb keeps only in-frame clonotypes and omits some of them. Of 28,000 or so clones in the sample, 70% to 90% were seen once. Source: unsorted PBMCs, taken 0.8 years before starting antiretroviral therapy. Receptors originate from a man aged 18 to 30 with HIV.

This chain uses TRBV28 with TRBJ1-6, with a weak D call TRBD1 (6 bases). Germline V CDR1 and CDR2: MDHEN, SYDVKM. V was pared by 5 bases and J by 6 bases, with 14 bases between. The CDR3 contains 15 residues. The CDR3 DNA sequence: TGTGCCAGCAGTATCCACAGGGCTGGTAATTCACCCCTCCACTTT. Amino acids: CASSIHRAGNSPLHF.

The rearrangement joins TRBV19 to TRBJ2-1; 7 bases are a match to TRBD2. Trimming removed 3 bases from V and 10 bases from J; junction bases left unmatched: 0. The V gene's germline CDR1 is LNHDA and CDR2 SQIVND (reference sequence). The CDR3 spans 11 residues. This CDR3 is CASSMGGEQFF. DNA of the CDR3: TGTGCCAGTAGTATGGGAGGGGAGCAGTTCTTC.

This chain joins TRBV6-5 and TRBJ1-1, with D uncertain. Trimming took 2 bases from V and 4 from J, leaving 11 bases between them. The CDR3 consists of 14 residues. Germline assignment: CDR1 MNHEY and CDR2 SVGAGI. The CDR3 reads CASSYGGLGTEAFF. The CDR3 bases are TGTGCCAGCAGTTACGGTGGGCTCGGCACTGAAGCTTTCTTT.

The chain combines TRBV5-5 with TRBJ2-7; D is ambiguous. The CDR3 spans 15 residues. The V and J ends lost 2 bases and 4 bases respectively, with 16 bases between them. Germline-derived CDR1 and CDR2 are SGHKS and YYEKEE (reference sequence). The CDR3 reads CASSLGPPPQYEQYF. The CDR3, as DNA: TGTGCCAGCAGCTTAGGCCCTCCCCCACAGTACGAGCAGTACTTC.

This clone was observed a few times. The J gene is TRBJ2-1, the V gene TRBV4-2; TRBD2 matches at 10 bases. This CDR3 has 17 amino acids. J gave up 7 bases and V 5 bases, and 14 bases lay outside the gene matches. Per germline, CDR1 LGHNA and CDR2 YNFKEQ. CDR3 loop: CASSDTSGRALLNEQFF. The DNA of the CDR3 is TGTGCCAGCAGCGACACCAGCGGGAGGGCCCTCTTGAATGAGCAGTTCTTC.

V gene TRBV15 combines with J gene TRBJ2-1; perhaps D is TRBD1 or TRBD2 (5 bases each). V lost 1 base and J lost 8, with 12 bases in between. Per the germline V gene, CDR1 is LNHNV and CDR2 is YYDKDF (reference sequence). The CDR3 runs to 14 residues. The CDR3 sequence: CATSRGGTLYEQFF. Written as DNA, the CDR3 is TGTGCCACCAGCAGAGGGGGGACCCTCTATGAGCAGTTCTTC.

By its share, this clone is medium-sized. The chain links TRBV15 to TRBJ1-2; 8 nucleotides align to TRBD1. The CDR3 runs to 15 residues. CDR1 is LNHNV, CDR2 YYDKDF, per germline (reference sequence). With V trimmed by 3 bases and J by 5 bases, 8 bases remained unmatched. The CDR3 DNA is TGTGCCACCAGCAGTCTTCAGGGGGCGCCTTATGGCTACACCTTC. Protein: CATSSLQGAPYGYTF.

The chain carries TRBV15 and TRBJ2-7; 10 bases are a match to TRBD2. The CDR3 length is 15 residues. The germline V gene has CDR1 LNHNV and CDR2 YYDKDF (reference sequence). V gave up 1 base and J gave up 1 base; unmatched junction bases: 1. DNA for the CDR3: TGTGCCACCAGCAGAGGGACTAGCGGATCCTACGAGCAGTACTTC. Translated, it gives CATSRGTSGSYEQYF.

The chain combines TRBV29-1 with TRBJ1-1; 10 nucleotides line up with TRBD1. Germline V lookup: CDR1 SQVTM, CDR2 ANQGSEA. The CDR3 totals 15 residues. Unmatched junction bases numbered 9, after V lost 7 bases and J lost 1 base. As DNA, the CDR3 is TGCAGCGCCGGGACAGGGGATTTAGCGAACACTGAAGCTTTCTTT. Protein: CSAGTGDLANTEAFF.

This clone showed up just a few times. This chain uses TRBV4-3 with TRBJ2-3, with 10 bases identical to TRBD2. CDR1 LGHNA and CDR2 YSLEER come from the germline V gene. The CDR3 is 16 amino acids. V was clipped by 4 bases and J by 1 base; unmatched bases: 5. The CDR3 region has the DNA TGCGCCAGCAGCCGACTCACTAGCGGGGGCACAGATACGCAGTATTTT. Its protein product is CASSRLTSGGTDTQYF.

CDR3 protein: CASSLVGAPNQPQHF. The CDR3 coding sequence is TGTGCCAGCAGCTTAGTTGGGGCCCCAAATCAGCCCCAGCATTTT. The chain uses TRBV7-9 and TRBJ1-5; possible D gene TRBD1, 5 bases. V was cut by 1 base and J by 4 bases, with 11 bases left in between. Germline CDR1 SEHNR, CDR2 FQNEAQ (reference sequence). The CDR3 loop spans 15 amino acids. The full variable domain, rest sourced from reference TRBV7-9 and TRBJ1-5, is DTGVSQNPRHKITKRGQNVTFRCDPISEHNRLYWYRQTLGQGPEFLTYFQNEAQLEKSRLLSDRFSAERPKGSFSTLEIQRTEQGDSAMYLCASSLVGAPNQPQHFGDGTRLSIL.

The chain recombines TRBV19 with TRBJ1-1; unclear D gene. The CDR3 runs 13 residues. V lost 3 bases and J 2 bases, leaving 7 bases between the germline ends. The germline V gene has CDR1 LNHDA and CDR2 SQIVND (reference sequence). CDR3 DNA sequence: TGTGCCAGTAGTATTTCCAGAAACACTGAAGCTTTCTTT. It translates to CASSISRNTEAFF.

The gene calls are TRBV5-6 and TRBJ2-7; no firm D call. CDR1 is SGHDT and CDR2 is YYEEEE in the germline V gene. V was trimmed by 4 bases and J by 4 bases, leaving 15 bases between them. The CDR3 extends over 14 amino acids. The CDR3 is CASSLGGSWYEQYF. CDR3 bases: TGTGCCAGCAGCCTGGGTGGTAGCTGGTACGAGCAGTACTTC.

Here the CDR3 DNA reads TGTGCCAGTAGTTCGGGGTGGTCATCCTACGAGCAGTACTTC. Translated: CASSSGWSSYEQYF. The chain employs TRBV19 and TRBJ2-7, with D maybe TRBD2 (5 bases). Germline-derived CDR1 and CDR2 are LNHDA and SQIVND (reference sequence). The V end lost 5 bases, the J end lost 1 base, and 12 bases lay between the germline ends. CDR3 length: 14 amino acids.